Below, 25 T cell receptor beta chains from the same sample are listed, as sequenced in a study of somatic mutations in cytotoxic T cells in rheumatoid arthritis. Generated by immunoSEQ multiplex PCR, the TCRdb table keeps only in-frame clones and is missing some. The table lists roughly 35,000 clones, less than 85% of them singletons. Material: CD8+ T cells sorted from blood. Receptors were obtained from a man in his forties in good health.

The CDR3 DNA reads TGCGCCAGCAGTGAGGGCTTGAGCTCCTACAATGAGCAGTTCTTC. Its translation: CASSEGLSSYNEQFF. The V gene is TRBV10-2, the J gene TRBJ2-1; the D is unclear. CDR1 and CDR2 from the germline V gene are WSHSY and SAAADI. Trimming left V 2 bases short and J 0 bases short, with 8 bases between. This CDR3 comprises 15 residues.

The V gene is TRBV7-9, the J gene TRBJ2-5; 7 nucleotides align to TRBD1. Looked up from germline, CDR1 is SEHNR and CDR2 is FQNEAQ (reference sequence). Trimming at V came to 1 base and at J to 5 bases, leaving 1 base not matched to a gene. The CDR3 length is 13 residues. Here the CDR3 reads CASSLDRGETQYF. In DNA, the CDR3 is TGTGCCAGCAGCTTAGACAGGGGTGAGACCCAGTACTTC.

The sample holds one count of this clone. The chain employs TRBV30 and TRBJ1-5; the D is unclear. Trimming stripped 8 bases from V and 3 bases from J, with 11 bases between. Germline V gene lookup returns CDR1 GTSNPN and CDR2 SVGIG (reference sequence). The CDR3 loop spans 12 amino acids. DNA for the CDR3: TGTGCCGTAAGGAAAGACAATCAGCCCCAGCATTTT. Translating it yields CAVRKDNQPQHF.

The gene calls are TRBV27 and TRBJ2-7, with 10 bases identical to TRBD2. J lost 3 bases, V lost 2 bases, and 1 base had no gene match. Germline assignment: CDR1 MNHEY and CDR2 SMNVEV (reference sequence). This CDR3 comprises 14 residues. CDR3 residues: CASSLRTSGYEQYF. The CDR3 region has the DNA TGTGCCAGCAGTTTACGGACTAGCGGCTACGAGCAGTACTTC.

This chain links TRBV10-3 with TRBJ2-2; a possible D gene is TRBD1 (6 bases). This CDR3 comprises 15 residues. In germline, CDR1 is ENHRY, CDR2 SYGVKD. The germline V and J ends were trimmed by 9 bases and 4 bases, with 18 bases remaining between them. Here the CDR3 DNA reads TGTGCCATACAAGATTCCGGGACAACCACCGGGGAGCTGTTTTTT. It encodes CAIQDSGTTTGELFF.

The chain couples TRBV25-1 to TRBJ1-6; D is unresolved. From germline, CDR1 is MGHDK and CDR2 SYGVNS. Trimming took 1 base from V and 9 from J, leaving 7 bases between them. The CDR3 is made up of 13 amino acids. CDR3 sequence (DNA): TGTGCCAGCAGTGAATCGAGGGCTTCACCCCTCCACTTT. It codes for CASSESRASPLHF.

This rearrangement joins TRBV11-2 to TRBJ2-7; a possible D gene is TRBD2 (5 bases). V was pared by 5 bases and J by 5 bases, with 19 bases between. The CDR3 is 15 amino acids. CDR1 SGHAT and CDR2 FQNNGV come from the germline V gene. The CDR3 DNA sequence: TGTGCCAGCAGCCCCCCGGGCAGAGGGAAGAACGAGCAGTACTTC. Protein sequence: CASSPPGRGKNEQYF.

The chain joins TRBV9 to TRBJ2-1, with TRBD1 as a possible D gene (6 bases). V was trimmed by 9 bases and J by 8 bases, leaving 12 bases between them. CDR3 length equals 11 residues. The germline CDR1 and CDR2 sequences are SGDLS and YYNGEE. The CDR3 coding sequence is TGTGCCATGTACAGGGTCCATGAGCAGTTCTTC. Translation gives CAMYRVHEQFF.

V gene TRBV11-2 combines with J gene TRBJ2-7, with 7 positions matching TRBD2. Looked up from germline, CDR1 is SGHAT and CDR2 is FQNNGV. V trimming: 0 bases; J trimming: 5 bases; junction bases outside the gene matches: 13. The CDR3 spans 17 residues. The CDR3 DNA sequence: TGTGCCAGCAGCTTAGATGCGGTAGCGGGCTTGACGGACGAGCAGTACTTC. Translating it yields CASSLDAVAGLTDEQYF.

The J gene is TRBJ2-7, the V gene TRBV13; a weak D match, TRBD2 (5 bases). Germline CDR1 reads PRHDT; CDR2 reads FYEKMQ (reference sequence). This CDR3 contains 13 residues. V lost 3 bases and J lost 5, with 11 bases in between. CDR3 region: CASSFRLSHEQYF. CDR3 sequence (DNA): TGTGCCAGCAGCTTCCGACTATCTCACGAGCAGTACTTC.

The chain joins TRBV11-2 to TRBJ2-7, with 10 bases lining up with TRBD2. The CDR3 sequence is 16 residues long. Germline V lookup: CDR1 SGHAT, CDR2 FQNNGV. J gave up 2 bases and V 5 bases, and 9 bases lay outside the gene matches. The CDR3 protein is CASSTALAGFTYEQYF. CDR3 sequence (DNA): TGTGCCAGCAGCACCGCACTAGCGGGGTTTACCTACGAGCAGTACTTC.

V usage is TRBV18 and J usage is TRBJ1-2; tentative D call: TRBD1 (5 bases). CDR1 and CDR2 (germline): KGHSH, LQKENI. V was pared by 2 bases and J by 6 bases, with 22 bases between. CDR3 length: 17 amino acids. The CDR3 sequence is CASSPVGDPAGMDGYTF. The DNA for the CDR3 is TGTGCCAGCTCACCAGTAGGGGATCCCGCTGGAATGGATGGCTACACCTTC.

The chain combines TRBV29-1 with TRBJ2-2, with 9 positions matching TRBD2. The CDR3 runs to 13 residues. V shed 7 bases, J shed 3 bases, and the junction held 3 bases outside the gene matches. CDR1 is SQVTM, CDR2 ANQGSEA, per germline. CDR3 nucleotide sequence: TGCAGCGGCCGACTAGCGGACACCGGGGAGCTGTTTTTT. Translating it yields CSGRLADTGELFF.

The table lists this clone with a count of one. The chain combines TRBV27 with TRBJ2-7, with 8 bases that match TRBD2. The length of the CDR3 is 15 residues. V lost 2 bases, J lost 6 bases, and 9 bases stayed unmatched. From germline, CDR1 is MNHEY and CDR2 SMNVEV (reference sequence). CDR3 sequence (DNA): TGTGCCAGCAGTTTACGACGGGAGGGCCGGGGCGAGCAGTACTTC. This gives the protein CASSLRREGRGEQYF.

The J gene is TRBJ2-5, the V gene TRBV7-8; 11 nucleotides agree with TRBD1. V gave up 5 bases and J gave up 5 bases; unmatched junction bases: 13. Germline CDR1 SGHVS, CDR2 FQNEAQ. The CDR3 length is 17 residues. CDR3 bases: TGTGCCAGCAGCACCCCCCAGGGGGACAGGGGGGTTGAGACCCAGTACTTC. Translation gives CASSTPQGDRGVETQYF.

CDR3 bases: TGTGCCAGCAGTTACTCGCTCCGGTCCCCCGAGCAGTACTTC. As protein: CASSYSLRSPEQYF. This sequence joins TRBV6-6 and TRBJ2-7; D gene uncertain. This CDR3 is 14 amino acids long. V shed 0 bases and J shed 6 bases, with 12 bases lying between them. CDR1 is MNHNY, CDR2 SVGAGI, per germline (reference sequence).

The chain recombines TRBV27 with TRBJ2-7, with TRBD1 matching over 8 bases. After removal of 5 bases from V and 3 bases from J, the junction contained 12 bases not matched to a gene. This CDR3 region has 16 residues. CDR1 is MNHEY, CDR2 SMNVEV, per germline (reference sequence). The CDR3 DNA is TGTGCCAGCAGTCCCCCGACAGGGGTCAAACGCTACGAGCAGTACTTC. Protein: CASSPPTGVKRYEQYF.

The CDR3 nucleotides read TGTGCCAGCAGAGACGGGGGTTCCGAGCAGTACTTC. This codes for CASRDGGSEQYF. This sequence joins TRBV6-5 and TRBJ2-7; D is possibly TRBD2 (6 bases). The ends were cut back, 6 bases at V and 6 bases at J, with 12 bases in the middle. This CDR3 region has 12 residues. CDR1 MNHEY and CDR2 SVGAGI come from the germline V gene.

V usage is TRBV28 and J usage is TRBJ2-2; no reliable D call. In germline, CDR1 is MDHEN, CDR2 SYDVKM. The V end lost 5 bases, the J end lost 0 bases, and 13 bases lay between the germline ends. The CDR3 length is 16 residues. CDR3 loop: CASSPPARTNTGELFF. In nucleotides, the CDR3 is TGTGCCAGCAGTCCCCCAGCCAGGACGAACACCGGGGAGCTGTTTTTT.

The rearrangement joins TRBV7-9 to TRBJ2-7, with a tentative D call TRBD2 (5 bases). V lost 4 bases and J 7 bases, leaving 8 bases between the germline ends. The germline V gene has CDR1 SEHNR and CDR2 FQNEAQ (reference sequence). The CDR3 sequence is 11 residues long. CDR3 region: CASSSPGEQYF. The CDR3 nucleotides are TGTGCCAGCAGCTCCCCGGGGGAGCAGTACTTC.

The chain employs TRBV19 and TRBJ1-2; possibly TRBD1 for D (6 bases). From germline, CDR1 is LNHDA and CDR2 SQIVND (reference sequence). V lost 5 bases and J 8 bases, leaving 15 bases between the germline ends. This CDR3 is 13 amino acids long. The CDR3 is CASSSGQGLGYTF. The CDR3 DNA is TGTGCCAGTAGTTCAGGGCAGGGGCTGGGCTACACCTTC.

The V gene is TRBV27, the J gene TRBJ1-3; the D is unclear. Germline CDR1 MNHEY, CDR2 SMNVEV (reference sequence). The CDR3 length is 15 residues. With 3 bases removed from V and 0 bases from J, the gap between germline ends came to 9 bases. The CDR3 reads CASSFRPSSGNTIYF. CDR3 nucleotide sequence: TGTGCCAGCAGTTTCAGGCCCAGCTCTGGAAACACCATATATTTT.

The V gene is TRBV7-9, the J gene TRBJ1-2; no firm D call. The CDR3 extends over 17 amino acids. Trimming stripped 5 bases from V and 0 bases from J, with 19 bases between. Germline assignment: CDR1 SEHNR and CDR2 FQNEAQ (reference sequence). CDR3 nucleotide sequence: TGTGCCAGCAGCGATGACCGCCTCGGGTTCACTAACTATGGCTACACCTTC. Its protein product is CASSDDRLGFTNYGYTF.

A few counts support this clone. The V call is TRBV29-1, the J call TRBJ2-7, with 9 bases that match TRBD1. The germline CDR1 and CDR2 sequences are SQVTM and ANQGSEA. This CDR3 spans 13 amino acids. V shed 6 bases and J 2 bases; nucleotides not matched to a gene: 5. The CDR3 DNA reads TGCAGCGTGCGACAGGGGGGGCCCTACGAGCAGTACTTC. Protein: CSVRQGGPYEQYF.

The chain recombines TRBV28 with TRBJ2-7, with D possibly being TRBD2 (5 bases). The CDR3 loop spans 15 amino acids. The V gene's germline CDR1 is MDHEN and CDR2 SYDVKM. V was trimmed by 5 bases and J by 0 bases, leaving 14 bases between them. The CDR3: CASSLPGTSSYEQYF. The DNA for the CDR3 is TGTGCCAGCAGTCTTCCGGGAACTAGCTCCTACGAGCAGTACTTC. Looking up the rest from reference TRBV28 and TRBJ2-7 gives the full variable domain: DVKVTQSSRYLVKRTGEKVFLECVQDMDHENMFWYRQDPGLGLRLIYFSYDVKMKEKGDIPEGYSVSREKKERFSLILESASTNQTSMYLCASSLPGTSSYEQYFGPGTRLTVT.